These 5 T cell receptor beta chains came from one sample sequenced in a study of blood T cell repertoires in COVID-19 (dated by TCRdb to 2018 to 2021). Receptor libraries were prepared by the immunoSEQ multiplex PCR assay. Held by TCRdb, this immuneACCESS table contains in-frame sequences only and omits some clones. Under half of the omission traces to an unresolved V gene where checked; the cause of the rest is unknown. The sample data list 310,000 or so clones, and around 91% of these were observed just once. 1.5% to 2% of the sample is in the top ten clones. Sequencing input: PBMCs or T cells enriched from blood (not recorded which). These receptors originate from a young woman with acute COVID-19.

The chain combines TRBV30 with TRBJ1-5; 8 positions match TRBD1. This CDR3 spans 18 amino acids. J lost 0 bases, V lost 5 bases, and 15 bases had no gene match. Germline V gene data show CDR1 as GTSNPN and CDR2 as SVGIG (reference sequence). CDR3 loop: CAWFPGTGDDYSNQPQHF. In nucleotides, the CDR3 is TGTGCCTGGTTTCCCGGGACAGGAGACGACTATAGCAATCAGCCCCAGCATTTT.

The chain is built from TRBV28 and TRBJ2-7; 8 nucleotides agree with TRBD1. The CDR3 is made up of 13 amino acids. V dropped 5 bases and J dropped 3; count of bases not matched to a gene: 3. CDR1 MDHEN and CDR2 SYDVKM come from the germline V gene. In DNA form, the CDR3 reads TGTGCCAGCAGTCCGGACAGGGTCTACGAGCAGTACTTC. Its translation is CASSPDRVYEQYF.

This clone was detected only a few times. CDR3 residues: CASSAGQIPTGELFF. The CDR3 nucleotides are TGTGCCAGCAGCGCGGGACAGATACCTACCGGGGAGCTGTTTTTT. The V and J genes are TRBV9 and TRBJ2-2; 7 bases line up with TRBD1. V shed 3 bases, J shed 5 bases, and the junction held 7 bases outside the gene matches. In germline, CDR1 is SGDLS, CDR2 YYNGEE. The CDR3 is 15 residues long.

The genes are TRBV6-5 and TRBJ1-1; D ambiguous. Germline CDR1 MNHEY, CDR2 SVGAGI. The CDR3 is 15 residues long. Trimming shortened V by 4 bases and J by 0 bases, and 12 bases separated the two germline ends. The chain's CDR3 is CASSLHAEMNTEAFF. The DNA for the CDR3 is TGTGCCAGCAGTTTACATGCGGAAATGAACACTGAAGCTTTCTTT.

CDR3 sequence (DNA): TGTGCCAGCAGCCAAGAGGGGGGGGAATATAGGGCCAATGAGCAGTTCTTC. As protein: CASSQEGGEYRANEQFF. The chain is built from TRBV14 and TRBJ2-1; 7 nucleotides agree with TRBD2. The CDR3 loop spans 17 amino acids. Germline values: CDR1 SGHDN, CDR2 FVKESK. The V and J ends lost 0 bases and 6 bases, in that order; junction bases with no gene match: 11. Drawing the rest from reference TRBV14 and TRBJ2-1, the complete variable domain is EAGVTQFPSHSVIEKGQTVTLRCDPISGHDNLYWYRRVMGKEIKFLLHFVKESKQDESGMPNNRFLAERTGGTYSTLKVQPAELEDSGVYFCASSQEGGEYRANEQFFGPGTRLTVL.